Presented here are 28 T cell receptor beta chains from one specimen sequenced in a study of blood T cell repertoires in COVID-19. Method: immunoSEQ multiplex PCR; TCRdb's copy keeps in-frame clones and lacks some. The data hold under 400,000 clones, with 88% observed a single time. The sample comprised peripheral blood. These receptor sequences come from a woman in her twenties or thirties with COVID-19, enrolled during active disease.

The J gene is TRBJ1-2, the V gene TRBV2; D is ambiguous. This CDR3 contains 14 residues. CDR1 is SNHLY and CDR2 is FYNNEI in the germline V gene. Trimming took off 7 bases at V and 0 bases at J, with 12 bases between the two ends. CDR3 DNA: TGTGCCAGCAATTTTGAGCTAACTAACTATGGCTACACCTTC. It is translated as CASNFELTNYGYTF.

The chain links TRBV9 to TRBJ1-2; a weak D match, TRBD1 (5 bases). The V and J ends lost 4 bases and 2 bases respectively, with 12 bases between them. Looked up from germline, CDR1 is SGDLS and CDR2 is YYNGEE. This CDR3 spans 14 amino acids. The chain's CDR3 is CASSTDRGNYGYTF. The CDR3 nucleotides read TGTGCCAGCAGCACAGATAGGGGAAACTATGGCTACACCTTC.

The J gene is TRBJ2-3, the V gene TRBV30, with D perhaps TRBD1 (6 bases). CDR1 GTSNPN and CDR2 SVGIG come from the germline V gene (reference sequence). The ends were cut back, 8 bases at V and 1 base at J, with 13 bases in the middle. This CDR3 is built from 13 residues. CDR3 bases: TGTGCCGTTACAGGGTTTGGCACAGATACGCAGTATTTT. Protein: CAVTGFGTDTQYF.

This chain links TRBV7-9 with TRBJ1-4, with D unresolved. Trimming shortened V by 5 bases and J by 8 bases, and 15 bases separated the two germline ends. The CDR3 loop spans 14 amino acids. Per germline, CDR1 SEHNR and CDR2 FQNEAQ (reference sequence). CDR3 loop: CASSRGPRGEKLFF. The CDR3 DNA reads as TGTGCCAGCAGCCGCGGTCCTCGGGGAGAAAAACTGTTTTTT.

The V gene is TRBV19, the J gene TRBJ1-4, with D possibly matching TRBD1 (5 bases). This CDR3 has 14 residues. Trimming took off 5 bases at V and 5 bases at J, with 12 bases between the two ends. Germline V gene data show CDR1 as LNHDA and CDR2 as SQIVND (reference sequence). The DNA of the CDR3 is TGTGCCAGTAGTCTCGGACAACGCAATGAAAAACTGTTTTTT. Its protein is CASSLGQRNEKLFF.

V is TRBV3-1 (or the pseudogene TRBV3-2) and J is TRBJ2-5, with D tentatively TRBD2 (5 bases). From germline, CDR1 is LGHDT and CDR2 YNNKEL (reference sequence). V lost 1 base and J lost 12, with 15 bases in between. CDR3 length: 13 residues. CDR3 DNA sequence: TGTGCCAGCAGCCAAGCCCCCCCCCGGGATAAGTACTTC. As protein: CASSQAPPRDKYF.

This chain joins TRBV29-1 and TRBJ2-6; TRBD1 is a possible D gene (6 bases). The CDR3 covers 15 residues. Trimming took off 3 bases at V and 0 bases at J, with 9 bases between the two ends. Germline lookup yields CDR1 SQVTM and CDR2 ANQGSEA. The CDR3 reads CSVETGPSGANVLTF. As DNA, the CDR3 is TGCAGCGTTGAGACAGGCCCCTCTGGGGCCAACGTCCTGACTTTC.

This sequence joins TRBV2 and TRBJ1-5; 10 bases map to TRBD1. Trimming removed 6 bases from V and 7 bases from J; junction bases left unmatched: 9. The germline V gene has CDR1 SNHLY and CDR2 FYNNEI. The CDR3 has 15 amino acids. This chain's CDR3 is CASRPGTGVNQPQHF. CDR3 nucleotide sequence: TGTGCCAGCAGGCCCGGGACAGGGGTTAACCAGCCCCAGCATTTT. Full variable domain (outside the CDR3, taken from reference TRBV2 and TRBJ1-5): EPEVTQTPSHQVTQMGQEVILRCVPISNHLYFYWYRQILGQKVEFLVSFYNNEISEKSEIFDDQFSVERPDGSNFTLKIRSTKLEDSAMYFCASRPGTGVNQPQHFGDGTRLSIL.

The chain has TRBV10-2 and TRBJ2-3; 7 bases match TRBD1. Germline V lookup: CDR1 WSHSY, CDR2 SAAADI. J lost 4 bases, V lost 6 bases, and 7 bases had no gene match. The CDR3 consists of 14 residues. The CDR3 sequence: CASRTDRAADTQYF. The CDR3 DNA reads TGCGCCAGCAGGACAGACAGGGCTGCAGATACGCAGTATTTT.

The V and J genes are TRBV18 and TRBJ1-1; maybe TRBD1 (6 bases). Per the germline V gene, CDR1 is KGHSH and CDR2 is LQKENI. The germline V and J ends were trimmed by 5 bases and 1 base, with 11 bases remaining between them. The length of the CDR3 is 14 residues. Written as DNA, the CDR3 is TGTGCCAGCTCAAGGGAGGGGGGGAACACTGAAGCTTTCTTT. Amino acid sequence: CASSREGGNTEAFF.

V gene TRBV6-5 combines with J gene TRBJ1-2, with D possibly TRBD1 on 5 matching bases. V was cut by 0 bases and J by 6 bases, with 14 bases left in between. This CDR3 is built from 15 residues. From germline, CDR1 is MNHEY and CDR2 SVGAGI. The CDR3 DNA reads TGTGCCAGCAGTTACTCGGGGGGGTTGTTTAATGGCTACACCTTC. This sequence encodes CASSYSGGLFNGYTF.

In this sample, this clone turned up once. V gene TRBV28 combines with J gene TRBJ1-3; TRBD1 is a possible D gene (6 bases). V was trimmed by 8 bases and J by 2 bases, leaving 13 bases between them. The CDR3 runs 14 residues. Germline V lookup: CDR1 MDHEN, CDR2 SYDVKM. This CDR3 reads CASRGGGAGNTIYF. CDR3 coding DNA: TGTGCCAGCCGCGGCGGGGGCGCTGGAAACACCATATATTTT. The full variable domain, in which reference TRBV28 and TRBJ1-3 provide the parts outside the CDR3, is DVKVTQSSRYLVKRTGEKVFLECVQDMDHENMFWYRQDPGLGLRLIYFSYDVKMKEKGDIPEGYSVSREKKERFSLILESASTNQTSMYLCASRGGGAGNTIYFGEGSWLTVV.

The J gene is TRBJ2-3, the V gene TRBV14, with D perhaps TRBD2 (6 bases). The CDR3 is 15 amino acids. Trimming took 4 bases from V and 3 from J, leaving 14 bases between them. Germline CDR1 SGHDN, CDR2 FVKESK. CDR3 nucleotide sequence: TGTGCCAGCAGCCTCCAGACGGGGAGGACAGATACGCAGTATTTT. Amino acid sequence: CASSLQTGRTDTQYF.

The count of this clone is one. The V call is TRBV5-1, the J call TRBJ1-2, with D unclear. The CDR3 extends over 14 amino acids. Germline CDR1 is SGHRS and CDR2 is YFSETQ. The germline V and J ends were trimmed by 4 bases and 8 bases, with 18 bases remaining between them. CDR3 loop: CASSRGGENRGYTF. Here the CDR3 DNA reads TGCGCCAGCAGCCGCGGCGGGGAGAATAGGGGCTACACCTTC. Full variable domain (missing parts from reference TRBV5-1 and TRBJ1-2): KAGVTQTPRYLIKTRGQQVTLSCSPISGHRSVSWYQQTPGQGLQFLFEYFSETQRNKGNFPGRFSGRQFSNSRSEMNVSTLELGDSALYLCASSRGGENRGYTFGSGTRLTVV.

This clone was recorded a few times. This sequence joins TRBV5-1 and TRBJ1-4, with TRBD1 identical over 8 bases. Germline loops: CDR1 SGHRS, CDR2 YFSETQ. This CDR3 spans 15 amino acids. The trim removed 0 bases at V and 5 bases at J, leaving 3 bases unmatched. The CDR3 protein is CASSLAGDRNEKLFF. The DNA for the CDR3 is TGCGCCAGCAGCTTGGCTGGGGACAGGAATGAAAAACTGTTTTTT.

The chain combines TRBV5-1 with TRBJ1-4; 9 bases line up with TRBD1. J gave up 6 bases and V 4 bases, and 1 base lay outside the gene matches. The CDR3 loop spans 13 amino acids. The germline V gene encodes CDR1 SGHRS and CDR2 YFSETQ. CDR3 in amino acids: CASSRDRDEKLFF. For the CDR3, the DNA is TGCGCCAGCAGCCGGGACAGGGATGAAAAACTGTTTTTT.

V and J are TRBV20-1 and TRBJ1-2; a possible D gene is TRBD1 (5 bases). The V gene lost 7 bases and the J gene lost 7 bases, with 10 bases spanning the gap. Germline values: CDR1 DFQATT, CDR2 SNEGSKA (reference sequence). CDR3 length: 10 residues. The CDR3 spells CSVDSSGYTF. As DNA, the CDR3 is TGCAGTGTTGACAGCTCTGGCTACACCTTC.

The CDR3 coding sequence is TGTGCCAGCAGCCCCCGAATGGGACTGCAGGTCTCTGGAAACACCATATATTTT. It specifies CASSPRMGLQVSGNTIYF. This sequence joins TRBV11-3 and TRBJ1-3; TRBD1 is a possible D gene (5 bases). CDR3 length: 18 residues. Germline V gene sequence: CDR1 SGHNT, CDR2 YENEEA. Between the trimmed V and J ends, which lost 5 bases and 0 bases, there was a span of 20 bases. Full variable domain (remainder filled in from reference TRBV11-3 and TRBJ1-3): EAGVVQSPRYKIIEKKQPVAFWCNPISGHNTLYWYLQNLGQGPELLIRYENEEAVDDSQLPKDRFSAERLKGVDSTLKIQPAELGDSAVYLCASSPRMGLQVSGNTIYFGEGSWLTVV.

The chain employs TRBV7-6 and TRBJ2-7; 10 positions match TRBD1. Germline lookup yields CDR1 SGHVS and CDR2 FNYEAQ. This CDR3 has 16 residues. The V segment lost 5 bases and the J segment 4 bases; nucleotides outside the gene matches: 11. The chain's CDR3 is CASSLISTGGYYEQYF. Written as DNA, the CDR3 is TGTGCCAGCAGCCTTATTTCGACAGGGGGCTATTACGAGCAGTACTTC.

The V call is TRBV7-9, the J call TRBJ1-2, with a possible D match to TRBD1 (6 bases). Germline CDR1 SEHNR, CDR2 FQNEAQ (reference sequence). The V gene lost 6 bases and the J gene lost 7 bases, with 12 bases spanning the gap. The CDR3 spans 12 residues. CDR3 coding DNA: TGTGCCAGCAGAGCCGGACAGAGTGGCTACACCTTC. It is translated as CASRAGQSGYTF.

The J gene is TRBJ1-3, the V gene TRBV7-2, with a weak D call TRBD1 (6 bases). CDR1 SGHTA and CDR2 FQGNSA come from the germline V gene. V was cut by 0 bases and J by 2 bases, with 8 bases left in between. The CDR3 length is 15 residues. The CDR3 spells CASSLARDTGNTIYF. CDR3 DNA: TGTGCCAGCAGCTTAGCGAGGGACACTGGAAACACCATATATTTT.

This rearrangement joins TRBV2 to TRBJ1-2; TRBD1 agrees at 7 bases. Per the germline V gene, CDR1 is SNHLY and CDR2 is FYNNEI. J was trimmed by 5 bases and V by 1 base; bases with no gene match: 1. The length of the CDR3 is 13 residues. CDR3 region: CASSEEQGYGYTF. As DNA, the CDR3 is TGTGCCAGCAGTGAAGAACAGGGGTATGGCTACACCTTC.

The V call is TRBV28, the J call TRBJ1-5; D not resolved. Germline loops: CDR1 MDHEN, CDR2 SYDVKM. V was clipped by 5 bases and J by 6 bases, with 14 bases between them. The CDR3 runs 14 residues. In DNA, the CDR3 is TGTGCCAGCAGTCCCTCGACGGGAACTCAGCCCCAGCATTTT. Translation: CASSPSTGTQPQHF.

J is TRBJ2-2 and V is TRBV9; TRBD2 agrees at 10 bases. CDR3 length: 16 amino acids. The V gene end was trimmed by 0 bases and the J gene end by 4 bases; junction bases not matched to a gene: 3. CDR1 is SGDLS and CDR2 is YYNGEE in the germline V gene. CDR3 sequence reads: CASSVDTSGATGELFF. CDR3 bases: TGTGCCAGCAGCGTAGATACTAGCGGGGCCACCGGGGAGCTGTTTTTT.

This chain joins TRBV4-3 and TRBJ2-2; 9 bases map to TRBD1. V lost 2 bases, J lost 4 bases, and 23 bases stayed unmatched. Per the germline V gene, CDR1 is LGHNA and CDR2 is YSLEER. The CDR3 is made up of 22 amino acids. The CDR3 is CASSQPHTGGNLKTGGTGELFF. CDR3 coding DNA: TGCGCCAGCAGCCAACCCCACACCGGGGGAAACCTCAAGACAGGGGGCACCGGGGAGCTGTTTTTT.

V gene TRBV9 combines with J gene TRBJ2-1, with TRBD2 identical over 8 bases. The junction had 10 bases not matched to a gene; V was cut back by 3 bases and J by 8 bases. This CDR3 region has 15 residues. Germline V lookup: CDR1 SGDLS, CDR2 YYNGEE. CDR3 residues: CASSGSGGGGDEQFF. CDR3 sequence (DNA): TGTGCCAGCAGCGGCAGCGGGGGTGGTGGGGATGAGCAGTTCTTC.

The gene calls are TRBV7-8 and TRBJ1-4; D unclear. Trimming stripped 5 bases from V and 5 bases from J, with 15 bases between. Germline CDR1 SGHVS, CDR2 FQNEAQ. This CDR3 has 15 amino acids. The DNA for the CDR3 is TGTGCCAGCAGCCGGATTGATGAGGCAAATGAAAAACTGTTTTTT. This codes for CASSRIDEANEKLFF.

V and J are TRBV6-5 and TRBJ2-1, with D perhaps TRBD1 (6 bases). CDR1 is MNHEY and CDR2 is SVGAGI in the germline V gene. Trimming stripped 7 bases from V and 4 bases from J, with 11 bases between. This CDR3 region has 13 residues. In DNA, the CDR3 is TGTGCCAGCACCCCGACAGGATACAATGAGCAGTTCTTC. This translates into CASTPTGYNEQFF.